Below are 25 T cell receptor beta chains sequenced from a single sample in a study of cytomegalovirus exposure and HLA in healthy donors (dated by TCRdb to the late 2010s). Library creation used the immunoSEQ multiplex PCR assay. For the multiplex PCR, a mixture combining 60 forward primers for TCR Vbeta segments and 13 reverse primers for TCR Jbeta segments was used. The immuneACCESS repertoire file appears here via TCRdb, limited to in-frame rearrangements. These files lack a portion of the clones; in checked studies, under half of the deficit traces to unresolved V genes, and the cause of the others is not known. The table for this sample lists about 76,000 clones; roughly 73% of them were counted only once. About 16% of the sample belongs to the ten largest clones. Sequenced input: PBMCs. The origin of the receptors is a woman aged 40 to 55 in good health and CMV-seropositive.

A few counts support this clone. This chain links TRBV5-5 with TRBJ2-2; D gene unclear. This CDR3 is built from 17 residues. Germline CDR1 is SGHKS and CDR2 is YYEKEE (reference sequence). Trimming pared 0 bases from V and 2 bases from J, leaving 14 bases between. In DNA, the CDR3 is TGTGCCAGCAGCTTGGAGCCCCCACCCGGTAACACCGGGGAGCTGTTTTTT. This encodes CASSLEPPPGNTGELFF.

The table lists this clone with a count of one. The rearrangement uses TRBV7-8 and TRBJ2-7, with D maybe TRBD2 (6 bases). V shed 5 bases and J shed 0 bases, with 14 bases lying between them. CDR1 SGHVS and CDR2 FQNEAQ come from the germline V gene. CDR3 length equals 15 residues. The CDR3 spells CASSAGPRSSYEQYF. CDR3 in DNA: TGTGCCAGCAGCGCGGGACCGAGGAGCTCCTACGAGCAGTACTTC.

The chain uses TRBV7-2 and TRBJ2-3; D is perhaps TRBD2 (5 bases). CDR3 length: 13 amino acids. Germline CDR1 reads SGHTA; CDR2 reads FQGNSA. V was trimmed by 2 bases and J by 5 bases, leaving 8 bases between them. The CDR3 nucleotides read TGTGCCAGCAGCTTACGTGAGGGAGATACGCAGTATTTT. This encodes CASSLREGDTQYF.

The chain recombines TRBV14 with TRBJ2-7; 7 bases agree with TRBD2. This CDR3 spans 13 amino acids. V was clipped by 2 bases and J by 6 bases; unmatched bases: 4. Germline V gives CDR1 SGHDN, CDR2 FVKESK. CDR3 loop: CASSQLAESEQYF. The DNA of the CDR3 is TGTGCCAGCAGCCAACTAGCGGAATCCGAGCAGTACTTC.

This clone was seen only a few times. The chain is built from TRBV6-6 and TRBJ1-1, with a tentative D call TRBD1 (5 bases). V dropped 6 bases and J dropped 0 bases, with 11 bases sitting between them. The CDR3 spans 14 residues. Germline V gene lookup returns CDR1 MNHNY and CDR2 SVGAGI (reference sequence). The CDR3: CASRGVQVNTEAFF. CDR3 in DNA: TGTGCCAGCAGAGGGGTGCAGGTGAACACTGAAGCTTTCTTT.

V gene TRBV13 combines with J gene TRBJ2-7; D might be TRBD1 (5 bases). Trimming took off 5 bases at V and 2 bases at J, with 19 bases between the two ends. This CDR3 region has 16 residues. Germline lookup yields CDR1 PRHDT and CDR2 FYEKMQ (reference sequence). CDR3 region: CASSPSGVWGPYEQYF. The CDR3, as DNA: TGTGCCAGCAGCCCCTCCGGAGTCTGGGGCCCCTACGAGCAGTACTTC.

The chain has TRBV10-3 and TRBJ1-3; D remains unclear. This CDR3 contains 14 residues. V lost 4 bases and J lost 0, with 7 bases in between. CDR1 and CDR2 (germline): ENHRY, SYGVKD. DNA for the CDR3: TGTGCCATCAGTGGAGGAAACTCTGGAAACACCATATATTTT. Protein sequence: CAISGGNSGNTIYF.

This rearrangement joins TRBV7-8 to TRBJ2-7, with unresolved D. This CDR3 contains 14 residues. V was cut by 5 bases and J by 0 bases, with 11 bases left in between. Germline V gene lookup returns CDR1 SGHVS and CDR2 FQNEAQ. CDR3 DNA: TGTGCCAGCAGCAGGAGCCACGGCTCCTACGAGCAGTACTTC. This translates into CASSRSHGSYEQYF.

In regard to this clone: At one boundary the junction diverges from the germline segment, which might be a read error. The rearrangement joins TRBV7-3 to TRBJ2-3, with 9 nucleotides matching TRBD1. Germline CDR1 and CDR2: SGHTA and FQGTGA. The CDR3 contains 16 residues. CDR3 nucleotides: TGTGCCAGCAGCATAACCGGGACAGGGAACACAGATACGCAGTATTTT. Protein sequence: CASSITGTGNTDTQYF.

There are a few counts of this clone. The gene calls are TRBV4-2 and TRBJ1-6; D gene unclear. Trimming pared 0 bases from V and 7 bases from J, leaving 16 bases between. CDR3 length: 17 amino acids. The germline CDR1 and CDR2 sequences are LGHNA and YNFKEQ. CDR3 DNA sequence: TGTGCCAGCAGCCAAGATGTGAGTCGGGTCCGAAATTCACCCCTCCACTTT. It yields the protein CASSQDVSRVRNSPLHF.

This sequence joins TRBV19 and TRBJ1-5; 10 bases line up with TRBD1. The germline V gene has CDR1 LNHDA and CDR2 SQIVND (reference sequence). V lost 8 bases and J lost 7; bases outside the gene matches: 5. The CDR3 loop spans 13 amino acids. CDR3 sequence (DNA): TGTGCCAGTGGGGGACAGGGGAGACAGCCCCAGCATTTT. It encodes CASGGQGRQPQHF.

The chain uses TRBV27 and TRBJ1-2, with 7 bases matching TRBD1. The CDR3 has 15 amino acids. From germline, CDR1 is MNHEY and CDR2 SMNVEV (reference sequence). The trim removed 0 bases at V and 6 bases at J, leaving 7 bases unmatched. The CDR3 nucleotides read TGTGCCAGCAGTTTATCAGGGGGCCTATATGATGGCTACACCTTC. Translation: CASSLSGGLYDGYTF.

The chain is built from TRBV5-1 and TRBJ1-6; D gene unclear. The CDR3 totals 16 residues. V gave up 0 bases and J gave up 0 bases, with 7 bases separating them. Germline V gene lookup returns CDR1 SGHRS and CDR2 YFSETQ. The DNA of the CDR3 is TGCGCCAGCAGCTTGGGAGTTAGCTCCTATAATTCACCCCTCCACTTT. Its translation is CASSLGVSSYNSPLHF.

The CDR3 reads CASSLTSVQETQYF. The DNA for the CDR3 is TGTGCCAGCAGTTTGACTAGCGTACAAGAGACCCAGTACTTC. The chain uses TRBV7-9 and TRBJ2-5; 8 nucleotides agree with TRBD2. Germline V lookup: CDR1 SEHNR, CDR2 FQNEAQ (reference sequence). The trim removed 6 bases at V and 2 bases at J, leaving 5 bases unmatched. The CDR3 spans 14 residues. The full variable domain, completed using reference TRBV7-9 and TRBJ2-5, is DTGVSQNPRHKITKRGQNVTFRCDPISEHNRLYWYRQTLGQGPEFLTYFQNEAQLEKSRLLSDRFSAERPKGSFSTLEIQRTEQGDSAMYLCASSLTSVQETQYFGPGTRLLVL.

In its sample, this clone was seen many times. The chain is built from TRBV4-3 and TRBJ2-1; D uncertain. The CDR3 spans 16 residues. CDR1 and CDR2 from the germline V gene are LGHNA and YSLEER. Trimming shortened V by 5 bases and J by 2 bases, and 16 bases separated the two germline ends. This CDR3 reads CASSGSWAPTYNEQFF. The CDR3 bases are TGCGCCAGCAGCGGGTCTTGGGCCCCAACCTACAATGAGCAGTTCTTC.

The V and J genes are TRBV30 and TRBJ2-1; 10 bases map to TRBD2. The germline V gene has CDR1 GTSNPN and CDR2 SVGIG (reference sequence). This CDR3 contains 17 residues. V was pared by 4 bases and J by 8 bases, with 17 bases of the junction left unmatched. CDR3 bases: TGTGCCTGGATTAGGAGAGAACTAGCGGGAATGAGAGATGAGCAGTTCTTC. It encodes CAWIRRELAGMRDEQFF.

This chain joins TRBV19 and TRBJ1-2; 8 bases fit TRBD1. The CDR3 sequence is 16 residues long. From germline, CDR1 is LNHDA and CDR2 SQIVND (reference sequence). J was trimmed by 2 bases and V by 6 bases; bases with no gene match: 11. In DNA form, the CDR3 reads TGTGCCAGTAGCCCGATCGACAGGGGACTAAACTATGGCTACACCTTC. It codes for CASSPIDRGLNYGYTF.

V and J are TRBV14 and TRBJ1-6, with 8 bases fitting TRBD1. The CDR3 has 16 residues. J was trimmed by 11 bases and V by 5 bases; bases with no gene match: 14. CDR1 is SGHDN and CDR2 is FVKESK in the germline V gene. The CDR3 is CASSLDRGRSRPPLHF. The CDR3 bases are TGTGCCAGCAGCTTAGACAGGGGCAGGTCCCGGCCACCCCTCCACTTT.

The V and J genes are TRBV10-3 and TRBJ2-1; TRBD2 agrees at 16 bases. The CDR3 loop spans 17 amino acids. V was clipped by 8 bases and J by 2 bases; unmatched bases: 6. Germline assignment: CDR1 ENHRY and CDR2 SYGVKD. The CDR3 nucleotides read TGTGCCATCGGGACTAGCGGGAGGGGGACGACCTACAATGAGCAGTTCTTC. Protein: CAIGTSGRGTTYNEQFF.

The chain has TRBV29-1 and TRBJ1-5; weak D call: TRBD1 (5 bases). Germline V gene sequence: CDR1 SQVTM, CDR2 ANQGSEA. The V end lost 4 bases, the J end lost 5 bases, and 12 bases lay between the germline ends. The CDR3 is 13 residues long. The CDR3: CSVGRGMDQPQHF. The CDR3 bases are TGCAGCGTTGGTAGGGGTATGGATCAGCCCCAGCATTTT.

This chain joins TRBV7-3 and TRBJ1-1; D might be TRBD1 (6 bases). CDR1 and CDR2 (germline): SGHTA, FQGTGA. This CDR3 contains 14 residues. The ends were cut back, 6 bases at V and 4 bases at J, with 15 bases in the middle. The CDR3 is CASSPGTRTTEAFF. Here the CDR3 DNA reads TGTGCCAGCAGTCCCGGGACAAGGACCACTGAAGCTTTCTTT.

The chain couples TRBV19 to TRBJ1-5; the D gene is possibly TRBD1 (6 bases). The CDR3 spans 16 residues. V dropped 3 bases and J dropped 6 bases, with 18 bases sitting between them. Germline loops: CDR1 LNHDA, CDR2 SQIVND (reference sequence). CDR3 loop: CASSIGPTGYGQPQHF. The CDR3 coding sequence is TGTGCCAGTAGTATCGGACCCACAGGGTACGGTCAGCCCCAGCATTTT.

This chain links TRBV4-3 with TRBJ1-2; D is perhaps TRBD1 (5 bases). In germline, CDR1 is LGHNA, CDR2 YSLEER. The CDR3 runs to 15 residues. With 1 base removed from V and 2 bases from J, the gap between germline ends came to 11 bases. CDR3 nucleotides: TGCGCCAGCAGCCAAGCCCTCGCAGGGAACTATGGCTACACCTTC. Its translation: CASSQALAGNYGYTF.

This sequence joins TRBV2 and TRBJ1-5, with TRBD1 identical over 9 bases. The CDR3 spans 15 residues. CDR1 is SNHLY, CDR2 FYNNEI, per germline. Unmatched junction bases numbered 8, after V lost 5 bases and J lost 6 bases. CDR3 coding DNA: TGTGCCAGCAGTACCACGACAGGGGGTTCTCAGCCCCAGCATTTT. The encoded protein is CASSTTTGGSQPQHF. Supplemented by reference TRBV2 and TRBJ1-5, the full variable domain reads EPEVTQTPSHQVTQMGQEVILRCVPISNHLYFYWYRQILGQKVEFLVSFYNNEISEKSEIFDDQFSVERPDGSNFTLKIRSTKLEDSAMYFCASSTTTGGSQPQHFGDGTRLSIL.

V usage is TRBV30 and J usage is TRBJ1-5, with D unresolved. Germline CDR1 is GTSNPN and CDR2 is SVGIG (reference sequence). V shed 5 bases and J shed 2 bases, with 7 bases lying between them. The CDR3 consists of 12 residues. The CDR3 DNA is TGTGCCTGGGCGGTGGGCAATCAGCCCCAGCATTTT. Its translation: CAWAVGNQPQHF. Full variable domain (missing parts from reference TRBV30 and TRBJ1-5): SQTIHQWPATLVQPVGSPLSLECTVEGTSNPNLYWYRQAAGRGLQLLFYSVGIGQISSEVPQNLSASRPQDRQFILSSKKLLLSDSGFYLCAWAVGNQPQHFGDGTRLSIL.